This T cell receptor (beta chain) appears in the sequencing data of a study of cytomegalovirus exposure and HLA in healthy donors. The CDR3 extends over 14 amino acids. V lost 2 bases to trimming and J lost 4 bases, with 11 bases between them. The germline gives CDR1 MNHEY, CDR2 SVGAGI. It was with 60 Vbeta and 13 Jbeta primers that the PCR ran. Measured with immunoSEQ multiplex PCR; TCRdb has only the in-frame clones, and not every one. In the table there are about 160,000 clones, less than 85% of which are singletons. The sequence came from a man aged 40-55 years in good health and CMV-seronegative. The chain uses TRBV6-5 and TRBJ1-1; perhaps TRBD1 as D (6 bases). What was sequenced was PBMCs. In DNA form, the CDR3 reads TGTGCCAGCAGTTACCAGGGGATCGGCACTGAAGCTTTCTTT. Its translation: CASSYQGIGTEAFF.